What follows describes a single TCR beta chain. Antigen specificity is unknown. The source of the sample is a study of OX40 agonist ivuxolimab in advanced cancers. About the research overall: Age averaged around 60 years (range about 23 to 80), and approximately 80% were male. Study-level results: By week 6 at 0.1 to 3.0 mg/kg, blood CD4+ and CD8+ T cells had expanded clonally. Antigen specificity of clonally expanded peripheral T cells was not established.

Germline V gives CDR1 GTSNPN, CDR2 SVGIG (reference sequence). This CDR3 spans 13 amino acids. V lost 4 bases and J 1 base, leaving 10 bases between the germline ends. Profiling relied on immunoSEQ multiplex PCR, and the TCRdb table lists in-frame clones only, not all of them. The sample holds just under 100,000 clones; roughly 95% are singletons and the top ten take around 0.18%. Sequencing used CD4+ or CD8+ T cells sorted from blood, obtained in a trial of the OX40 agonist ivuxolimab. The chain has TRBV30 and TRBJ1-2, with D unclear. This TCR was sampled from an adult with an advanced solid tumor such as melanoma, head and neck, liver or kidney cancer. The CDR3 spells CAWTRIFNYGYTF. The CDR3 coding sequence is TGTGCCTGGACCAGGATTTTTAACTATGGCTACACCTTC.